This T cell receptor beta chain was identified during a study of regulatory T cells in long-lasting Graves disease. The CDR3 length is 12 residues. CDR1 and CDR2 (germline): SGHRS, YFSETQ. This sample's time point: newly diagnosed GD, antithyroid drugs for less than 3 months. PBMC-derived RNA was used for the TCR library. This clonotype was seen ten or more times. One junction end does not reproduce the germline sequence, and a read error may be involved. According to the study, TCR beta libraries were built with iRepertoire HTBI primers and CDR3-region Arm-PCR. TCRdb ran MiXCR on the multiplex PCR reads and lists one entry per CDR3 protein. Seen here are under 300,000 distinct CDR3 sequences, approximately 20% observed once, and the top ten hold approximately 24%.

The receptor comes from a female donor with Graves disease. The source material was peripheral blood mononuclear cells (PBMCs), sampled at new diagnosis, from a patient treated with antithyroid drugs. The chain joins TRBV5-1 to TRBJ1-2; no clear D. The CDR3, as DNA: TGTGCCAGCAGCTTAGGAACCTATGGCTACACCTTC. It specifies CASSLGTYGYTF.